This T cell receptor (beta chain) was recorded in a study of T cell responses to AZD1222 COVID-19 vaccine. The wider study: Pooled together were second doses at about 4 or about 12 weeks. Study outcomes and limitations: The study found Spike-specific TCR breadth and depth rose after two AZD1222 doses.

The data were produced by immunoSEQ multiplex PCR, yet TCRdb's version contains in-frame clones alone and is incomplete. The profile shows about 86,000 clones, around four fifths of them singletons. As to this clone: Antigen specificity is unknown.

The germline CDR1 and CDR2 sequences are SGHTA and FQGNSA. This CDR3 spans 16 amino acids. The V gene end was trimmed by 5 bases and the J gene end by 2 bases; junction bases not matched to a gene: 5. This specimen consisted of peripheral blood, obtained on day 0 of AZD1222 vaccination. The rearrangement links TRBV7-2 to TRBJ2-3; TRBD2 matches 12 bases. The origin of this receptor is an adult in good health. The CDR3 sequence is CASSTRLAGVTDTQYF. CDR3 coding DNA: TGTGCCAGCAGCACCAGACTAGCGGGAGTCACAGATACGCAGTATTTT.